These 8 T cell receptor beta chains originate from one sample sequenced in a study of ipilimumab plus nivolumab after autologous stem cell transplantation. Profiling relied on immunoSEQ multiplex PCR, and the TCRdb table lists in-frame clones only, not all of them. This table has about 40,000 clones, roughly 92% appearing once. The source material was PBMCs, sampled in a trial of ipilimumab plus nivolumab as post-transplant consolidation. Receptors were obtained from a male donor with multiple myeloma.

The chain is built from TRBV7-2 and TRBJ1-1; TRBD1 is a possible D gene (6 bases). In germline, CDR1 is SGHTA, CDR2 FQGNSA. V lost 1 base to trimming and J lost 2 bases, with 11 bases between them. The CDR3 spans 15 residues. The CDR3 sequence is CASSLEGTPNTEAFF. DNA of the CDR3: TGTGCCAGCAGCTTAGAGGGGACACCTAACACTGAAGCTTTCTTT.

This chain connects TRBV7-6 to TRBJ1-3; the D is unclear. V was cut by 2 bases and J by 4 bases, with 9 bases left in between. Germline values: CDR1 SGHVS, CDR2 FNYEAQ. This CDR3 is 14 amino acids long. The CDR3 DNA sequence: TGTGCCAGCAGCTTAAGACACGGCGGAAACACCATATATTTT. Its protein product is CASSLRHGGNTIYF.

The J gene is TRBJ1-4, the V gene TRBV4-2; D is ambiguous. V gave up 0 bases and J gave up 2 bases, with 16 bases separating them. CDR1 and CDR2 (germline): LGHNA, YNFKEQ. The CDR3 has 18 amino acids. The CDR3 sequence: CASSQETVGTTTNEKLFF. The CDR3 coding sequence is TGTGCCAGCAGCCAAGAGACGGTCGGAACCACTACTAATGAAAAACTGTTTTTT.

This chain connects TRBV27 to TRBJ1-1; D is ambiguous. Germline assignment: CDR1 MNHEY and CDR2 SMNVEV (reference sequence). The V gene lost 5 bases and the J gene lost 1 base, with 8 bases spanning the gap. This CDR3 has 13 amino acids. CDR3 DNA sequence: TGTGCCAGCAGTCCCTGGGGGAACACTGAAGCTTTCTTT. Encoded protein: CASSPWGNTEAFF.

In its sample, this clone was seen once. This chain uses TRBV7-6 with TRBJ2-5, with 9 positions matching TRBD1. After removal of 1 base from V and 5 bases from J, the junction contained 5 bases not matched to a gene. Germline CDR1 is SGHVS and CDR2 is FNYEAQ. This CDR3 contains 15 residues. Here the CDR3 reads CASSLGLGQGETQYF. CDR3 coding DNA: TGTGCCAGCAGCTTAGGTTTGGGACAGGGTGAGACCCAGTACTTC.

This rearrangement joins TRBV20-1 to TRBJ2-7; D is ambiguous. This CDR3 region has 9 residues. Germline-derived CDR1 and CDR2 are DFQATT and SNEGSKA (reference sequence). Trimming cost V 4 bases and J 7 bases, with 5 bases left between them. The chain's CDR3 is CSANREQYF. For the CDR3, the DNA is TGCAGTGCTAACCGGGAGCAGTACTTC.

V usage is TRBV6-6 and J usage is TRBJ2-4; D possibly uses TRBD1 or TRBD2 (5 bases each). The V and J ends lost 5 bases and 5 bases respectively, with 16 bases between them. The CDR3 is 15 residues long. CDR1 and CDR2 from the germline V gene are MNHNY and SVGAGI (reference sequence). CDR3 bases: TGTGCCAGCAGTAAGCTGGGACCAGGCGAAAACATTCAGTACTTC. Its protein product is CASSKLGPGENIQYF.

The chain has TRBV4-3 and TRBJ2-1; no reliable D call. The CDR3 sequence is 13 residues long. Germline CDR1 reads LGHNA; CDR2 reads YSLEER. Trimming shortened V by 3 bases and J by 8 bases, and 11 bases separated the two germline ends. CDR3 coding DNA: TGCGCCAGCAGCCATCCTGGGATGGATGAGCAGTTCTTC. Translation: CASSHPGMDEQFF.